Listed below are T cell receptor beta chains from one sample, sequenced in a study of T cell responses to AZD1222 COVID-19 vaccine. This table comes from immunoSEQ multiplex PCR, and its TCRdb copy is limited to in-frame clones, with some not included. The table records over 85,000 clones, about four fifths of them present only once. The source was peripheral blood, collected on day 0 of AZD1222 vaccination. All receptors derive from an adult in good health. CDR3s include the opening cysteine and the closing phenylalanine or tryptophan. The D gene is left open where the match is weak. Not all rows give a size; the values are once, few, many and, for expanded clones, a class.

cdr3_nt: TGTGCCAGCAGCTTAGGCTCCCATAGAAGTTTTAGGGACATTCAGTACTTC; cdr3_aa: CASSLGSHRSFRDIQYF; d_call: NA; v_call: TRBV11-3; cdr3_length: 17; j_call: TRBJ2-4; clone_size: NA
cdr3_nt: TGTGCCAGCAGCAGGACAGGGTCCAATCAGCCCCAGCATTTT; cdr3_aa: CASSRTGSNQPQHF; d_call: TRBD1; v_call: TRBV6-5; cdr3_length: 14; j_call: TRBJ1-5; clone_size: once
cdr3_nt: TGTGCCAGCAGCTTTCAGGCCGGGGAGCTGTTTTTT; cdr3_aa: CASSFQAGELFF; d_call: NA; v_call: TRBV7-3; cdr3_length: 12; j_call: TRBJ2-2; clone_size: NA
cdr3_nt: TGTGCCAGCAGCCCTAGCCTGAGACAGCAAGAGACCCAGTACTTC; cdr3_aa: CASSPSLRQQETQYF; d_call: NA; v_call: TRBV3-1/TRBV3-2; cdr3_length: 15; j_call: TRBJ2-5; clone_size: NA
cdr3_nt: TGTGCCAGCACCGGGACAGGTAGCACAGATACGCAGTATTTT; cdr3_aa: CASTGTGSTDTQYF; d_call: TRBD1; v_call: TRBV5-5; cdr3_length: 14; j_call: TRBJ2-3; clone_size: NA
cdr3_nt: TGTGCCAGCAGTTACTCGAGCAGTCGGGCCACTGAAGCTTTCTTT; cdr3_aa: CASSYSSSRATEAFF; d_call: NA; v_call: TRBV6-5; cdr3_length: 15; j_call: TRBJ1-1; clone_size: once
cdr3_nt: TGTGCCAGCAGCTTTAGCCTGAACACTGAAGCTTTCTTT; cdr3_aa: CASSFSLNTEAFF; d_call: NA; v_call: TRBV7-2; cdr3_length: 13; j_call: TRBJ1-1; clone_size: once
cdr3_nt: TGTGCCAGTAATAATAAGGGAAGCAATCAGCCCCAGCATTTT; cdr3_aa: CASNNKGSNQPQHF; d_call: NA; v_call: TRBV19; cdr3_length: 14; j_call: TRBJ1-5; clone_size: NA
cdr3_nt: TGTGCCAGCAAGCGGACAGGGGGCTCCAACGAGCAGTACTTC; cdr3_aa: CASKRTGGSNEQYF; d_call: TRBD1; v_call: TRBV2; cdr3_length: 14; j_call: TRBJ2-7; clone_size: NA
cdr3_nt: TGTGCCAGCAGCTTGGACAGGGTCACAGATACGCAGTATTTT; cdr3_aa: CASSLDRVTDTQYF; d_call: NA; v_call: TRBV5-4; cdr3_length: 14; j_call: TRBJ2-3; clone_size: NA
cdr3_nt: TGTGCCAGCAGCGTAGGACTAGCGGGGAATAATGAGCAGTTCTTC; cdr3_aa: CASSVGLAGNNEQFF; d_call: TRBD2; v_call: TRBV9; cdr3_length: 15; j_call: TRBJ2-1; clone_size: NA
cdr3_nt: TGTGCCAGCAGTTACTCGCGGAGGGATAATTCACCCCTCCACTTT; cdr3_aa: CASSYSRRDNSPLHF; d_call: NA; v_call: TRBV6-5; cdr3_length: 15; j_call: TRBJ1-6; clone_size: few
cdr3_nt: TGTGCCACCAGTGATTACGGACGTCAAAATGAGCAGTTCTTC; cdr3_aa: CATSDYGRQNEQFF; d_call: NA; v_call: TRBV24-1; cdr3_length: 14; j_call: TRBJ2-1; clone_size: NA
cdr3_nt: TGTGCCACCAGTGATATGGGGCCTCCTAGCACAGATACGCAGTATTTT; cdr3_aa: CATSDMGPPSTDTQYF; d_call: NA; v_call: TRBV24-1; cdr3_length: 16; j_call: TRBJ2-3; clone_size: NA
cdr3_nt: TGTGCCAGCAGCCCCAGACCTGAGACTAGCGGGAGGGCCAGCGCGCCCTACGAGCAGTACTTC; cdr3_aa: CASSPRPETSGRASAPYEQYF; d_call: TRBD2; v_call: TRBV9; cdr3_length: 21; j_call: TRBJ2-7; clone_size: NA
cdr3_nt: TGTGCCAGCAGTTTAGAGGCGGCCTACGAGCAGTACTTC; cdr3_aa: CASSLEAAYEQYF; d_call: NA; v_call: TRBV12-3/TRBV12-4; cdr3_length: 13; j_call: TRBJ2-7; clone_size: once
cdr3_nt: TGCAGCGCTACGACAGTTGAAGCTTTCTTT; cdr3_aa: CSATTVEAFF; d_call: NA; v_call: TRBV29-1; cdr3_length: 10; j_call: TRBJ1-1; clone_size: NA
cdr3_nt: TGTGCCAGCAGCTCCAGGGGACAGGGTTCTGATGGCTACACCTTC; cdr3_aa: CASSSRGQGSDGYTF; d_call: TRBD1; v_call: TRBV7-9; cdr3_length: 15; j_call: TRBJ1-2; clone_size: NA
cdr3_nt: TGTGCCAGCTCGCTGACAGGAATGGGGAACACTGAAGCTTTCTTT; cdr3_aa: CASSLTGMGNTEAFF; d_call: NA; v_call: TRBV18; cdr3_length: 15; j_call: TRBJ1-1; clone_size: once
cdr3_nt: TGTGCCAGCTCACTTAAGGGGGGCGACCAGCCCCAGCATTTT; cdr3_aa: CASSLKGGDQPQHF; d_call: NA; v_call: TRBV18; cdr3_length: 14; j_call: TRBJ1-5; clone_size: NA
cdr3_nt: TGTGCCAGCACCCGACAGACTACGAACACTGAAGCTTTCTTT; cdr3_aa: CASTRQTTNTEAFF; d_call: NA; v_call: TRBV6-5; cdr3_length: 14; j_call: TRBJ1-1; clone_size: NA
cdr3_nt: TGTGCCAGCAGCCGACAGGGGGCTCGCAATGAGCAGTTCTTC; cdr3_aa: CASSRQGARNEQFF; d_call: TRBD1; v_call: TRBV3-1/TRBV3-2; cdr3_length: 14; j_call: TRBJ2-1; clone_size: NA
cdr3_nt: TGCGCCAGCAGCCAAGAACCCCGAGGCACTGAAGCTTTCTTT; cdr3_aa: CASSQEPRGTEAFF; d_call: NA; v_call: TRBV4-3; cdr3_length: 14; j_call: TRBJ1-1; clone_size: NA
cdr3_nt: TGTGCCAGCAGTGAATGGCCAGCTACATATGGCTACACCTTC; cdr3_aa: CASSEWPATYGYTF; d_call: NA; v_call: TRBV25-1; cdr3_length: 14; j_call: TRBJ1-2; clone_size: NA
cdr3_nt: TGTGCCAGCAGTGCCCAGGGATACGAGCAGTACTTC; cdr3_aa: CASSAQGYEQYF; d_call: NA; v_call: TRBV28; cdr3_length: 12; j_call: TRBJ2-7; clone_size: NA
cdr3_nt: TGTGCCAGCTCACCAGGGACAGGGCCTAACTATGGCTACACCTTC; cdr3_aa: CASSPGTGPNYGYTF; d_call: TRBD1; v_call: TRBV18; cdr3_length: 15; j_call: TRBJ1-2; clone_size: NA
cdr3_nt: TGTGCCTGGAGTCTCGAGCGGGGGGGCGGGACCCAGTACTTC; cdr3_aa: CAWSLERGGGTQYF; d_call: TRBD2; v_call: TRBV30; cdr3_length: 14; j_call: TRBJ2-5; clone_size: NA
cdr3_nt: TGTGCCACCAGCAGAGATCCGGGGGCGGGCACCGGGGAGCTGTTTTTT; cdr3_aa: CATSRDPGAGTGELFF; d_call: NA; v_call: TRBV15; cdr3_length: 16; j_call: TRBJ2-2; clone_size: few
cdr3_nt: TGTGCCAGCAGTTTTCGGGCAGGGAACACTAATGAAAAACTGTTTTTT; cdr3_aa: CASSFRAGNTNEKLFF; d_call: NA; v_call: TRBV6-5; cdr3_length: 16; j_call: TRBJ1-4; clone_size: NA
cdr3_nt: TGTGCCATCAGAGCGGACCAGGGGTTCCCTGAAGCTTTCTTT; cdr3_aa: CAIRADQGFPEAFF; d_call: NA; v_call: TRBV10-3; cdr3_length: 14; j_call: TRBJ1-1; clone_size: NA
cdr3_nt: TGTGCCAGTAGTATGTCACAGAGCTCCTACGAGCAGTACTTC; cdr3_aa: CASSMSQSSYEQYF; d_call: NA; v_call: TRBV19; cdr3_length: 14; j_call: TRBJ2-7; clone_size: NA
cdr3_nt: TGTGCCAGCAGCGCAAATACAGTGCAAGAGACCCAGTACTTC; cdr3_aa: CASSANTVQETQYF; d_call: NA; v_call: TRBV9; cdr3_length: 14; j_call: TRBJ2-5; clone_size: NA
cdr3_nt: TGTGCCAGTAGTATGGGGTCCCCAGGCTACGAGCAGTACTTC; cdr3_aa: CASSMGSPGYEQYF; d_call: NA; v_call: TRBV19; cdr3_length: 14; j_call: TRBJ2-7; clone_size: NA
cdr3_nt: TGCGCCAGCAGCTTGACGGGGGAGGGCAACTATGGCTACACCTTC; cdr3_aa: CASSLTGEGNYGYTF; d_call: NA; v_call: TRBV5-1; cdr3_length: 15; j_call: TRBJ1-2; clone_size: once
cdr3_nt: TGTGCCAGCAGCTTAGGTTACAGGGGAAATCAGCCCCAGCATTTT; cdr3_aa: CASSLGYRGNQPQHF; d_call: TRBD1; v_call: TRBV7-2; cdr3_length: 15; j_call: TRBJ1-5; clone_size: NA
cdr3_nt: TGTGCCATCGTCGGGAGAAATGAAAAACTGTTTTTT; cdr3_aa: CAIVGRNEKLFF; d_call: NA; v_call: TRBV2; cdr3_length: 12; j_call: TRBJ1-4; clone_size: few
cdr3_nt: TGTGCCAGTAGTATAGGCGGACAGGGAAGGGGAGAGACCCAGTACTTC; cdr3_aa: CASSIGGQGRGETQYF; d_call: TRBD1; v_call: TRBV19; cdr3_length: 16; j_call: TRBJ2-5; clone_size: NA
cdr3_nt: TGTGCCAGCAGCAGAGGACAGACAACCTTGAACACTGAAGCTTTCTTT; cdr3_aa: CASSRGQTTLNTEAFF; d_call: NA; v_call: TRBV7-6; cdr3_length: 16; j_call: TRBJ1-1; clone_size: NA
cdr3_nt: TGTGCCAGCACCCCATCGGGGATTCAGCCCCAGCATTTT; cdr3_aa: CASTPSGIQPQHF; d_call: NA; v_call: TRBV6-2/TRBV6-3; cdr3_length: 13; j_call: TRBJ1-5; clone_size: NA
cdr3_nt: TGTGCCAGCGTCGGGACTAGCGGGAGCTACAATGAGCAGTTCTTC; cdr3_aa: CASVGTSGSYNEQFF; d_call: TRBD2; v_call: TRBV5-4; cdr3_length: 15; j_call: TRBJ2-1; clone_size: NA
cdr3_nt: TGCGCCAGCAGCCAAGATAGAAGCCGAGATACGCAGTATTTT; cdr3_aa: CASSQDRSRDTQYF; d_call: NA; v_call: TRBV4-3; cdr3_length: 14; j_call: TRBJ2-3; clone_size: NA
cdr3_nt: TGTGCCAGCAGTGAGCCCCGACTAGCGGGGGAGAGCGAGCAGTACTTC; cdr3_aa: CASSEPRLAGESEQYF; d_call: TRBD2; v_call: TRBV2; cdr3_length: 16; j_call: TRBJ2-7; clone_size: NA
cdr3_nt: TGCGCCAGCAGCCTCGTGGGACAGCTAGGCTACACCTTC; cdr3_aa: CASSLVGQLGYTF; d_call: TRBD1; v_call: TRBV4-3; cdr3_length: 13; j_call: TRBJ1-2; clone_size: NA
cdr3_nt: TGTGCCTGGAGTGTAGGGACACCGAACTACGAGCAGTACTTC; cdr3_aa: CAWSVGTPNYEQYF; d_call: NA; v_call: TRBV30; cdr3_length: 14; j_call: TRBJ2-7; clone_size: NA
cdr3_nt: TGTGCCAGCAGCCAACCGCCCACCGGGACAGTCGAAGCTTTCTTT; cdr3_aa: CASSQPPTGTVEAFF; d_call: TRBD1; v_call: TRBV3-1/TRBV3-2; cdr3_length: 15; j_call: TRBJ1-1; clone_size: NA
cdr3_nt: TGTGCCAGCAGTCGAGGGCCCGATTATGGCTACACCTTC; cdr3_aa: CASSRGPDYGYTF; d_call: NA; v_call: TRBV3-1/TRBV3-2; cdr3_length: 13; j_call: TRBJ1-2; clone_size: NA
cdr3_nt: TGTGCCAGCAGCTCCGGTAGGAGCCAAGAGACCCAGTACTTC; cdr3_aa: CASSSGRSQETQYF; d_call: NA; v_call: TRBV6-5; cdr3_length: 14; j_call: TRBJ2-5; clone_size: NA
cdr3_nt: TGTGCCAGCAGTTCCCCCGGGACGGGAAGCTCGGGCGAGCAGTACTTC; cdr3_aa: CASSSPGTGSSGEQYF; d_call: NA; v_call: TRBV28; cdr3_length: 16; j_call: TRBJ2-7; clone_size: NA
cdr3_nt: TGTGCCACCAGCGAACAGGGCTGGAACACCGGGGAGCTGTTTTTT; cdr3_aa: CATSEQGWNTGELFF; d_call: NA; v_call: TRBV15; cdr3_length: 15; j_call: TRBJ2-2; clone_size: NA
cdr3_nt: TGTGCCAGCAGTTACGATCCATCAGGGGATACGCAGTATTTT; cdr3_aa: CASSYDPSGDTQYF; d_call: NA; v_call: TRBV6-2/TRBV6-3; cdr3_length: 14; j_call: TRBJ2-3; clone_size: NA
cdr3_nt: TGTGCCAGCTCCGGGGCAGGGCGGAACAGCTATGGCTACACCTTC; cdr3_aa: CASSGAGRNSYGYTF; d_call: NA; v_call: TRBV2; cdr3_length: 15; j_call: TRBJ1-2; clone_size: NA
cdr3_nt: TGTGCCAGCGCCGGGGGAGGCTATGGCTACACCTTC; cdr3_aa: CASAGGGYGYTF; d_call: NA; v_call: TRBV12-3/TRBV12-4; cdr3_length: 12; j_call: TRBJ1-2; clone_size: NA
cdr3_nt: TGTGCCAGCAGCTTAGGCGACAGGGGGCGCCGCACTGAAGCTTTCTTT; cdr3_aa: CASSLGDRGRRTEAFF; d_call: TRBD1; v_call: TRBV7-8; cdr3_length: 16; j_call: TRBJ1-1; clone_size: NA
cdr3_nt: TGCGCCAGCAGCTTCCTCCCCGGGGCTCAAGAGACCCAGTACTTC; cdr3_aa: CASSFLPGAQETQYF; d_call: NA; v_call: TRBV5-1; cdr3_length: 15; j_call: TRBJ2-5; clone_size: NA